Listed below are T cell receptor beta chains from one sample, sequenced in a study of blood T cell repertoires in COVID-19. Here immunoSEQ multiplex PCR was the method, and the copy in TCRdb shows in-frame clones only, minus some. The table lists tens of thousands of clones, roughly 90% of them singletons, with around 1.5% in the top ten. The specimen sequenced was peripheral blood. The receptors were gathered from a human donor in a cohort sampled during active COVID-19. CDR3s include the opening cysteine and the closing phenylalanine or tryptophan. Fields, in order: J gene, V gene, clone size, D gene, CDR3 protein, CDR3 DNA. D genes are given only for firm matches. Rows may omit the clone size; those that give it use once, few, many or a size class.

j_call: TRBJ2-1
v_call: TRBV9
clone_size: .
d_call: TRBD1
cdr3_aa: CASSVGGGGTGSYNEQFF
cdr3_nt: TGTGCCAGCAGCGTAGGAGGTGGTGGGACAGGTTCCTACAATGAGCAGTTCTTC

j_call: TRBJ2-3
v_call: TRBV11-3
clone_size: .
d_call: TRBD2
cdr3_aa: CASSRRTSGRVTDTQYF
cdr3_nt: TGTGCCAGCAGCCGCCGGACTAGCGGGAGGGTGACCGATACGCAGTATTTT

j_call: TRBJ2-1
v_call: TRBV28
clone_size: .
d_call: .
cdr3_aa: CASVWGDSYNEQFF
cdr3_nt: TGTGCCAGCGTCTGGGGGGACTCATACAATGAGCAGTTCTTC

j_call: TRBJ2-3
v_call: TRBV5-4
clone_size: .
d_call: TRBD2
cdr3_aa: CASSFGLAGRSDTQYF
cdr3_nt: TGTGCCAGCAGCTTCGGACTAGCGGGAAGGTCAGATACGCAGTATTTT

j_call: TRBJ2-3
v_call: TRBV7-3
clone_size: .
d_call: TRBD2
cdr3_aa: CASSPKRGLAGGDTQYF
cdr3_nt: TGTGCCAGCAGCCCAAAAAGGGGACTAGCGGGCGGAGATACGCAGTATTTT

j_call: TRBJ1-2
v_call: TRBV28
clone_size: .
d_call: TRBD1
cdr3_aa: CASSSPTGPSYGYTF
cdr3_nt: TGTGCCAGCAGTTCCCCGACAGGGCCTTCCTATGGCTACACCTTC

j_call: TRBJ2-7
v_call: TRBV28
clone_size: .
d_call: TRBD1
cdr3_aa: CASSPGQGGEQYF
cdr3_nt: TGTGCCAGCAGTCCGGGACAGGGTGGCGAGCAGTACTTC

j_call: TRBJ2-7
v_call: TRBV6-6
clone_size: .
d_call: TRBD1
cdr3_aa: CASSYSGTGVYEQYF
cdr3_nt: TGTGCCAGCAGTTACTCCGGGACAGGGGTCTACGAGCAGTACTTC

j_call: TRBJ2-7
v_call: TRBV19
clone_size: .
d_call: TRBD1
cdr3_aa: CASSTLGTGIIYEQYF
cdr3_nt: TGTGCCAGTAGTACCCTAGGGACAGGTATTATCTACGAGCAGTACTTC

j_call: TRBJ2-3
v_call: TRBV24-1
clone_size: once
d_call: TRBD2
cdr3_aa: CATSDLGRTSGITDTQYF
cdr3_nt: TGTGCCACCAGTGATTTGGGCCGGACTAGCGGTATCACAGATACGCAGTATTTT

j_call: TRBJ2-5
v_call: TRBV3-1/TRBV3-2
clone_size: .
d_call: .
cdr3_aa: CASSQVRGPQETQYF
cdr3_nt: TGTGCCAGCAGCCAAGTTAGGGGCCCCCAAGAGACCCAGTACTTC

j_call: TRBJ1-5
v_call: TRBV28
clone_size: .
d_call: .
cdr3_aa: CASTLTHRGNQPQHF
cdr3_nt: TGTGCCAGCACTCTGACTCACAGGGGCAATCAGCCCCAGCATTTT

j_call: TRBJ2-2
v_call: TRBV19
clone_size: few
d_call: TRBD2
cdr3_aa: CASSMLAGTGELFF
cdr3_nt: TGTGCCAGTAGTATGCTAGCGGGCACCGGGGAGCTGTTTTTT

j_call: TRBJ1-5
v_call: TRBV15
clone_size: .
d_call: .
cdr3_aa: CATSEVPNQPQHF
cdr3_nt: TGTGCCACCAGCGAGGTTCCCAATCAGCCCCAGCATTTT

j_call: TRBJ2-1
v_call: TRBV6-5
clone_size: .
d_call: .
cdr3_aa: CASRARGTSEQFF
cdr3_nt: TGTGCCAGCAGGGCCAGGGGTACAAGTGAGCAGTTCTTC

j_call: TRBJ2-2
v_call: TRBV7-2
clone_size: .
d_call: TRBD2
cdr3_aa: CASSRDYNTGELFF
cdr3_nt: TGTGCCAGCAGTCGGGACTATAACACCGGGGAGCTGTTTTTT

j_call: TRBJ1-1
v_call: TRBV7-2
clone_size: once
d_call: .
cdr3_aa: CASLDQMNTEAFF
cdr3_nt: TGTGCCAGCCTAGACCAAATGAACACTGAAGCTTTCTTT

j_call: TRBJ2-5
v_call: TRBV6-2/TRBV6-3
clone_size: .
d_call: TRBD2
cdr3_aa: CASSYYRGGRTSETQYF
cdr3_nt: TGTGCCAGCAGTTATTACCGGGGCGGGAGGACTTCGGAGACCCAGTACTTC

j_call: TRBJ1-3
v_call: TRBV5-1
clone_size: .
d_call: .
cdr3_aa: CASSLAGYSTIYF
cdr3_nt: TGCGCCAGCAGCTTGGCGGGGTATAGCACCATATATTTT

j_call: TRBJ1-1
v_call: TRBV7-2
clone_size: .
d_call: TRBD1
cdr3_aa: CASSPDRWNTEAFF
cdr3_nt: TGTGCCAGCAGCCCGGACAGGTGGAACACTGAAGCTTTCTTT

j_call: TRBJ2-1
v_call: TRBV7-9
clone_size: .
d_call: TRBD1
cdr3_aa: CASSPRGQGGNEQFF
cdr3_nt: TGTGCCAGCAGTCCCAGGGGACAGGGGGGCAATGAGCAGTTCTTC

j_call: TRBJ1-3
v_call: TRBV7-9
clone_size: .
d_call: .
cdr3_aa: CASSSRSPGHLGNTIYF
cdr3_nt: TGTGCCAGCAGCTCTCGTAGCCCGGGACACTTGGGAAACACCATATATTTT

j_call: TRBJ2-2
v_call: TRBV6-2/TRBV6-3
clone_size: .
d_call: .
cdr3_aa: CASSFWGRTGELFF
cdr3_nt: TGTGCCAGCAGTTTCTGGGGGCGGACCGGGGAGCTGTTTTTT

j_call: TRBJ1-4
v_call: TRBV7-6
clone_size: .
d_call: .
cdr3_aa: CASSQKTQGGTNEKLFF
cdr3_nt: TGTGCCAGCAGCCAGAAAACACAGGGTGGGACTAATGAAAAACTGTTTTTT

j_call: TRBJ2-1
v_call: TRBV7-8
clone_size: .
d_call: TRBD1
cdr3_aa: CASSLDWDRGNEQFF
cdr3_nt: TGTGCCAGCAGCTTGGACTGGGACAGGGGCAATGAGCAGTTCTTC

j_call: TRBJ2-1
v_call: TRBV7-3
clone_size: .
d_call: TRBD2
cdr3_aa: CASSLNPGSGTANEQFF
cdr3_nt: TGTGCCAGCAGCTTAAACCCCGGAAGCGGGACCGCCAATGAGCAGTTCTTC

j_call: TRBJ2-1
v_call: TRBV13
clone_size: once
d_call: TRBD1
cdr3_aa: CASSSWDSESYNEQFF
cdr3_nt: TGTGCCAGCAGCAGTTGGGACAGCGAATCCTACAATGAGCAGTTCTTC

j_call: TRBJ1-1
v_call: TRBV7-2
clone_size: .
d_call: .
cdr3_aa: CANRPQGRTEAFF
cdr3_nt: TGTGCCAACCGGCCACAAGGGAGGACTGAAGCTTTCTTT

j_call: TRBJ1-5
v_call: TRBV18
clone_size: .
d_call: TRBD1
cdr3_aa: CASSPDRGDQPQHF
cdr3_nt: TGTGCCAGCTCACCGGACAGGGGCGATCAGCCCCAGCATTTT

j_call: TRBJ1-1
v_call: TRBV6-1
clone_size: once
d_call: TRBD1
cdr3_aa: CASSDRGQRTEAFF
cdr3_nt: TGTGCCAGCAGTGACAGGGGGCAGAGGACTGAAGCTTTCTTT

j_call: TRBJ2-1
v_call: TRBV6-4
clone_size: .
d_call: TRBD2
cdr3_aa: CASSQGLAGVGRGSYNEQFF
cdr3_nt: TGTGCCAGCAGTCAAGGACTAGCGGGAGTCGGTAGGGGCTCCTACAATGAGCAGTTCTTC

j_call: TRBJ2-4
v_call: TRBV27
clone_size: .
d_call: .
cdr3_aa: CASSPGILPAKNIQYF
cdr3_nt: TGTGCCAGCAGTCCCGGGATCCTGCCGGCCAAAAACATTCAGTACTTC

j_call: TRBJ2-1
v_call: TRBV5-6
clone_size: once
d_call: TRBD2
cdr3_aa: CASSLLAGVAEQFF
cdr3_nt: TGTGCCAGCAGCTTGTTGGCGGGAGTGGCTGAGCAGTTCTTC

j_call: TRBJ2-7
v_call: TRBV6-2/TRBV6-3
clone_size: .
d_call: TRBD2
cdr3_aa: CASSYHPLISGTRSYEQYF
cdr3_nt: TGTGCCAGCAGTTACCATCCCCTCATCTCCGGGACTAGATCCTACGAGCAGTACTTC

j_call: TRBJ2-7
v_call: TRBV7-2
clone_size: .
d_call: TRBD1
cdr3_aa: CASSLEFRPQGAYEQYF
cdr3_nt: TGTGCCAGCAGCTTAGAATTCCGCCCCCAGGGGGCCTACGAGCAGTACTTC

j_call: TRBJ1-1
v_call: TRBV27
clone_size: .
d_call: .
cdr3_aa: CASRGQENTEAFF
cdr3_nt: TGTGCCAGCAGGGGGCAGGAGAACACTGAAGCTTTCTTT

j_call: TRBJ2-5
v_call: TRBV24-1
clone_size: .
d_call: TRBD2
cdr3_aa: CATSRGQLAGEMARRGAETQYF
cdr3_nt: TGTGCCACCAGCCGTGGGCAGCTAGCGGGGGAGATGGCCAGAAGAGGCGCGGAGACCCAGTACTTC

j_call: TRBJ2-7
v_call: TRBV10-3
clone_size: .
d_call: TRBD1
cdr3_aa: CAISDYGTGGTYEQYF
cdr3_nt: TGTGCCATCAGTGACTATGGGACAGGGGGCACCTACGAGCAGTACTTC

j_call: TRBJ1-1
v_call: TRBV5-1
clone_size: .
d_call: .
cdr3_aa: CASSFTGPTEAFF
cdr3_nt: TGCGCCAGCAGCTTTACAGGGCCCACTGAAGCTTTCTTT

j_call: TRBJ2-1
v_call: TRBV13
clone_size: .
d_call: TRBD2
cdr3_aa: CASSPGSGRGYNEQFF
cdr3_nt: TGTGCCAGCAGCCCGGGGAGCGGGAGAGGCTACAATGAGCAGTTCTTC

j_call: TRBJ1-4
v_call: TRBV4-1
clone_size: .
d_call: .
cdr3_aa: CASSPGWVEGDNEKLFF
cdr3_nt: TGCGCCAGCAGCCCAGGGTGGGTGGAAGGGGATAATGAAAAACTGTTTTTT

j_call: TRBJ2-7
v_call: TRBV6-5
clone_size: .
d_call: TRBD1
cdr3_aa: CASSLSPGGAYEQYF
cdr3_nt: TGTGCCAGCAGTTTGTCACCAGGGGGCGCGTACGAGCAGTACTTC

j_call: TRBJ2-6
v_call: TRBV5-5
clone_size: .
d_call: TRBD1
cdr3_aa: CASSLDRGYSGANVLTF
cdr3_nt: TGTGCCAGCAGCTTGGACAGGGGGTATTCGGGGGCCAACGTCCTGACTTTC

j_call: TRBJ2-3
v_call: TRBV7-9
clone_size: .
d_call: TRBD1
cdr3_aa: CASSPPGQGAVDTQYF
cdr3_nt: TGTGCCAGCAGCCCTCCGGGACAGGGCGCTGTAGATACGCAGTATTTT

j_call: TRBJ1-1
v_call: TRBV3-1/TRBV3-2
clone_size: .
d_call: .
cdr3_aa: CASSRGGGRTEAFF
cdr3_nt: TGTGCCAGCAGCCGAGGGGGAGGGCGGACTGAAGCTTTCTTT

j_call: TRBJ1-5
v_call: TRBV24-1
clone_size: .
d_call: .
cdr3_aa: CATSDPREAREPQHF
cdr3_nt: TGTGCCACCAGTGACCCTAGGGAGGCACGGGAGCCCCAGCATTTT